The 4 T cell receptor beta chains presented below share a single source sample, sequenced in a study of T cell responses to AZD1222 COVID-19 vaccine. TCRdb's table, derived via immunoSEQ multiplex PCR, lists solely in-frame clones and lacks some. The table shows approximately 140,000 clones, with around 90% occurring only once. The material was peripheral blood, obtained 28 days after the second AZD1222 dose. These receptors all stem from an adult who received the AZD1222 COVID-19 vaccine.

This clone was recorded only once. The chain uses TRBV25-1 and TRBJ2-3, with 12 nucleotides matching TRBD2. Germline V lookup: CDR1 MGHDK, CDR2 SYGVNS. The CDR3 covers 16 residues. V was clipped by 3 bases and J by 5 bases; unmatched bases: 6. CDR3 coding DNA: TGTGCCAGCAGTGAGACTAGCGGGAGCGGCGGAGATACGCAGTATTTT. This translates into CASSETSGSGGDTQYF.

The chain has TRBV6-1 and TRBJ1-4, with D perhaps TRBD1 (6 bases). Germline loops: CDR1 MNHNS, CDR2 SASEGT. V was clipped by 2 bases and J by 7 bases, with 11 bases between them. The length of the CDR3 is 14 residues. The CDR3 DNA reads TGTGCCAGCAGTGAAATGGGGGCTGGTGAAAAACTGTTTTTT. Its protein is CASSEMGAGEKLFF.

This chain connects TRBV3-1 (or the pseudogene TRBV3-2) to TRBJ1-3; D unresolved. Deletions cut 2 bases from V and 0 bases from J, with 2 bases between. The germline CDR1 and CDR2 sequences are LGHDT and YNNKEL (reference sequence). This CDR3 contains 13 residues. The CDR3 sequence: CASSQYSGNTIYF. CDR3 coding DNA: TGTGCCAGCAGCCAATACTCTGGAAACACCATATATTTT.

V gene TRBV6-1 combines with J gene TRBJ1-6; no clear D gene. V was shortened by 1 base and J by 9 bases, with 10 bases between the two germline ends. Looked up from germline, CDR1 is MNHNS and CDR2 is SASEGT. CDR3 length equals 14 residues. The CDR3: CASSEGRGSSPLHF. The CDR3 bases are TGTGCCAGCAGTGAAGGGCGGGGTAGTTCACCCCTCCACTTT.